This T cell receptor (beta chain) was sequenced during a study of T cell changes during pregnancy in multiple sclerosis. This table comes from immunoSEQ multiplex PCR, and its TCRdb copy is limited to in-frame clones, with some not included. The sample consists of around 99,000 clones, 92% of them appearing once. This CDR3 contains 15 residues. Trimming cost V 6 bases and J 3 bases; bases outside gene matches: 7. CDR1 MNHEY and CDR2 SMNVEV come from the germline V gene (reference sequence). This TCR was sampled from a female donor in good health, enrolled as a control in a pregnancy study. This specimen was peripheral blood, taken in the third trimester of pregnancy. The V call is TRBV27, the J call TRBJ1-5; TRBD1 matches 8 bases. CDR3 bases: TGTGCCAGCAGAAATGGGGACAGGCACAATCAGCCCCAGCATTTT. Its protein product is CASRNGDRHNQPQHF.